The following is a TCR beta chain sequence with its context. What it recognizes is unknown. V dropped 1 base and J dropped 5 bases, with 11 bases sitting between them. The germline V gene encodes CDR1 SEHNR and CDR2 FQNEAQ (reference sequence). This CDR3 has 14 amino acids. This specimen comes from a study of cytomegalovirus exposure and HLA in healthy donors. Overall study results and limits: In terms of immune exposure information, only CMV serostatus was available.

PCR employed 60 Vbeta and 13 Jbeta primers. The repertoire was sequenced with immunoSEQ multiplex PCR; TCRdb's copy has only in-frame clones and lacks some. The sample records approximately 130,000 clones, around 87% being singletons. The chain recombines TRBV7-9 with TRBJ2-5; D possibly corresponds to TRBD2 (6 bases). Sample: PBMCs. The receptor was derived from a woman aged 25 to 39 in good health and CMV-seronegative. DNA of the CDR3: TGTGCCAGCAGCTTAGGAGGCGGGACGGAGACCCAGTACTTC. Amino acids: CASSLGGGTETQYF.